Presented here are 10 T cell receptor beta chains from one specimen sequenced in a study of shared clonotypes between healthy human individuals. Repertoires were generated with immunoSEQ multiplex PCR, while TCRdb's copy carries only in-frame clones and drops some. The table shows 470,000 or so clones, with over 70% occurring only once. Sequencing input: PBMCs. Receptors were obtained from a woman in her thirties or forties in good health. Some clones in this sample may be carry-over from other donors' samples.

The chain uses TRBV5-4 and TRBJ2-1, with 7 bases matching TRBD2. Germline V gene data show CDR1 as SGHNT and CDR2 as YYREEE (reference sequence). The CDR3 runs to 15 residues. V shed 4 bases, J shed 2 bases, and the junction held 6 bases outside the gene matches. The CDR3: CASSASGGAYNEQFF. The DNA for the CDR3 is TGTGCCAGCAGCGCTAGCGGAGGGGCCTACAATGAGCAGTTCTTC.

In its sample, this clone was seen many times. The same CDR3 arises from other DNA sequences in this sample as well. The chain couples TRBV25-1 to TRBJ1-2; 7 bases align to TRBD1. Trimming removed 3 bases from V and 4 bases from J; junction bases left unmatched: 11. Germline V gives CDR1 MGHDK, CDR2 SYGVNS. This CDR3 contains 16 residues. CDR3 residues: CASSELGTVGTYGYTF. The CDR3 DNA reads as TGTGCCAGCAGTGAGCTCGGGACAGTGGGTACCTATGGCTACACCTTC.

This clone was seen only a few times. V usage is TRBV5-4 and J usage is TRBJ1-1; 7 bases are shared with TRBD1. This CDR3 contains 14 residues. Germline V gene data show CDR1 as SGHNT and CDR2 as YYREEE (reference sequence). The trim removed 1 base at V and 4 bases at J, leaving 4 bases unmatched. The CDR3 coding sequence is TGTGCCAGCAGCTTGCGGAGGGGGCGCACTGAAGCTTTCTTT. Translated: CASSLRRGRTEAFF. Together with reference TRBV5-4 and TRBJ1-1, the CDR3 gives the full variable domain: ETGVTQSPTHLIKTRGQQVTLRCSSQSGHNTVSWYQQALGQGPQFIFQYYREEENGRGNFPPRFSGLQFPNYSSELNVNALELDDSALYLCASSLRRGRTEAFFGQGTRLTVV.

The genes are TRBV18 and TRBJ2-1; TRBD2 agrees at 15 bases. Germline CDR1 KGHSH, CDR2 LQKENI. The V segment lost 4 bases and the J segment 7 bases; nucleotides outside the gene matches: 17. The CDR3 covers 20 residues. This CDR3 is CASSRQGPSGLAGGPNEQFF. The CDR3 DNA follows: TGTGCCAGCTCACGACAGGGGCCCAGCGGACTAGCGGGAGGGCCGAATGAGCAGTTCTTC.

In its sample, this clone was seen once. The chain has TRBV5-1 and TRBJ1-5; a possible D gene is TRBD1 (6 bases). The germline gives CDR1 SGHRS, CDR2 YFSETQ. The V end lost 0 bases, the J end lost 5 bases, and 12 bases lay between the germline ends. The CDR3 contains 15 residues. CDR3 residues: CASSLAGAWDQPQHF. The CDR3 nucleotides read TGCGCCAGCAGCTTGGCGGGGGCTTGGGATCAGCCCCAGCATTTT.

The chain carries TRBV4-2 and TRBJ2-7; TRBD2 agrees at 8 bases. CDR3 length: 16 amino acids. The J segment lost 6 bases and the V segment lost 0 bases, leaving 10 bases of the junction unmatched. Looked up from germline, CDR1 is LGHNA and CDR2 is YNFKEQ. The CDR3 loop is CASSQDPSSGSTEQYF. CDR3 coding DNA: TGTGCCAGCAGCCAAGATCCATCTAGCGGGTCGACCGAGCAGTACTTC.

This clone was seen a single time. A far larger clone is one base from this, pointing to a likely read error. V gene TRBV5-6 combines with J gene TRBJ1-5, with 7 bases aligning to TRBD1. This CDR3 contains 16 residues. Germline V gene lookup returns CDR1 SGHDT and CDR2 YYEEEE. CDR3 protein: CASSYTGTAYNQSQHF. The CDR3 nucleotides are TGTGCCAGCAGCTATACCGGGACAGCCTACAATCAGTCCCAGCATTTT.

This clone was recorded a few times. V usage is TRBV7-6 and J usage is TRBJ1-2, with 7 bases aligning to TRBD1. The CDR3 has 13 residues. Germline V gene data show CDR1 as SGHVS and CDR2 as FNYEAQ. With 4 bases clipped from V and 8 bases from J, the junction kept 7 bases outside the gene matches. The CDR3 nucleotides read TGTGCCAGCAGCTGGCGGGACAGAGGCGGCTACACCTTC. This gives the protein CASSWRDRGGYTF.

As for this clone: With only one base between it and a far larger clone, this is likely a read error. The identical CDR3 is also encoded by other nucleotide sequences in the sample. The chain has TRBV19 and TRBJ1-2; tentatively, D is TRBD1 (5 bases). The ends were cut back, 3 bases at V and 6 bases at J, with 11 bases in the middle. The CDR3 covers 13 residues. Germline assignment: CDR1 LNHDA and CDR2 SQIVND (reference sequence). CDR3 amino acids: CASSMTRVDGYTF. DNA of the CDR3: TGTGCCAGTAGTATGACCAGGGTCGATGGCTACACCTTC.

The genes are TRBV5-1 and TRBJ1-2, with a possible D match to TRBD1 (5 bases). The CDR3 spans 17 residues. Germline V gives CDR1 SGHRS, CDR2 YFSETQ. V dropped 4 bases and J dropped 6 bases, with 25 bases sitting between them. Written as DNA, the CDR3 is TGCGCCAGCAGCCCGGGGGTCTCGGGCTCATTTGGAAATGGCTACACCTTC. It encodes CASSPGVSGSFGNGYTF.